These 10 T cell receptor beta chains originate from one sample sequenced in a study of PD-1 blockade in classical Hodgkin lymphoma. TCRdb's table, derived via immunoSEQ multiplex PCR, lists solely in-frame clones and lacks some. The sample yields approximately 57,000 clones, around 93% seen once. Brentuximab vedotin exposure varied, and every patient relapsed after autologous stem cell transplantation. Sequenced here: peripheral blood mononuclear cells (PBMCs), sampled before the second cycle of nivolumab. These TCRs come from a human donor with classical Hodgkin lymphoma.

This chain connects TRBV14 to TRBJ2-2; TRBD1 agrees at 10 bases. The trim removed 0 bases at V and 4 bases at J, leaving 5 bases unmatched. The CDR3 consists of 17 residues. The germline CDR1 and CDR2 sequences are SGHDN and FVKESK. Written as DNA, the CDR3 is TGTGCCAGCAGCCAAGAGGGACAGGGGTTACGCACCGGGGAGCTGTTTTTT. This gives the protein CASSQEGQGLRTGELFF.

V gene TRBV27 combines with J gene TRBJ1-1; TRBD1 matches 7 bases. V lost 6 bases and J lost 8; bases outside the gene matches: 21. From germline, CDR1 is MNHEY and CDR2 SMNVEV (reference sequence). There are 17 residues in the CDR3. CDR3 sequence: CASSHTHRTAQGEEAFF. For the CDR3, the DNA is TGTGCCAGCAGCCACACACACAGGACAGCCCAGGGGGAAGAAGCTTTCTTT.

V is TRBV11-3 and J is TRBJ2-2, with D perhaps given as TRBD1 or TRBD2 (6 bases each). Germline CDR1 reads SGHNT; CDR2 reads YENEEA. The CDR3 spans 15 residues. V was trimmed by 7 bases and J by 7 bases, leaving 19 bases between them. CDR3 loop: CASTTRRGDSGELFF. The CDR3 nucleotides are TGTGCCAGCACCACCCGGAGGGGGGATAGCGGGGAGCTGTTTTTT. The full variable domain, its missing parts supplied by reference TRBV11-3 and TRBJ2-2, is EAGVVQSPRYKIIEKKQPVAFWCNPISGHNTLYWYLQNLGQGPELLIRYENEEAVDDSQLPKDRFSAERLKGVDSTLKIQPAELGDSAVYLCASTTRRGDSGELFFGEGSRLTVL.

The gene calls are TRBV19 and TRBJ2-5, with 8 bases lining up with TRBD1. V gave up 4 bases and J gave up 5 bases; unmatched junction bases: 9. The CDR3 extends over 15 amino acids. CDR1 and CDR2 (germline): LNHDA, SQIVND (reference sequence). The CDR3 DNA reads TGTGCCAGTAGTAGTGGACAGGGTGTTAGGGAGACCCAGTACTTC. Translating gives CASSSGQGVRETQYF.

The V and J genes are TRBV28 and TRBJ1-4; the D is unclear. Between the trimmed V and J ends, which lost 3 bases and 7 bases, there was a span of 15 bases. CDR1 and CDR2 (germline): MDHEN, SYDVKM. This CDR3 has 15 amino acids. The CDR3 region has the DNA TGTGCCAGCAGTTTTGTGTGGGGATCGGGTGAAAAACTGTTTTTT. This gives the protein CASSFVWGSGEKLFF.

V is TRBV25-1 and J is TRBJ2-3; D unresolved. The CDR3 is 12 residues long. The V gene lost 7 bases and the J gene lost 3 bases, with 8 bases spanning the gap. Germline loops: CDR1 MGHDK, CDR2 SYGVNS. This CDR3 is CASNPWTDTQYF. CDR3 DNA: TGTGCCAGCAACCCCTGGACAGATACGCAGTATTTT.

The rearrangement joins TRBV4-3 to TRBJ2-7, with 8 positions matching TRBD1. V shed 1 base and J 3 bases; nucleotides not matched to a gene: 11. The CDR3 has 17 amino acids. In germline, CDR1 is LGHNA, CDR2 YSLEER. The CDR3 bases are TGCGCCAGCAGCCAAGGAGGGGGGCAGGGGGCATTCTACGAGCAGTACTTC. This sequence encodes CASSQGGGQGAFYEQYF.

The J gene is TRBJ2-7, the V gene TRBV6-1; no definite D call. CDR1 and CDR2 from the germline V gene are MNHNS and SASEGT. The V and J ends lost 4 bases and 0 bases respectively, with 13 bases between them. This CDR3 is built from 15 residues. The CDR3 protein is CASSVPGLGSYEQYF. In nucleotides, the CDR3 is TGTGCCAGCAGTGTCCCTGGGCTAGGCTCCTACGAGCAGTACTTC.

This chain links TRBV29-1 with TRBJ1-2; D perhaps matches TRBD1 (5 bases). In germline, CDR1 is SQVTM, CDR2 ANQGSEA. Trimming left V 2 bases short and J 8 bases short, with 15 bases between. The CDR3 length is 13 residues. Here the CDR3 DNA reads TGCAGCGTTGAATCTCTAAGCAGGGACGGCTACACCTTC. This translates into CSVESLSRDGYTF.

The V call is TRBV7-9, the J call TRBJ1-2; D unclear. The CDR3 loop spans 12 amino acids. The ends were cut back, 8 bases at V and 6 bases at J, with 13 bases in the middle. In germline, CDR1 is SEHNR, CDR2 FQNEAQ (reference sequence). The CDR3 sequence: CASEPGGNGYTF. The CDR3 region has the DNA TGTGCCAGCGAGCCCGGAGGGAATGGCTACACCTTC. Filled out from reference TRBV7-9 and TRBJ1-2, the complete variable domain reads DTGVSQNPRHKITKRGQNVTFRCDPISEHNRLYWYRQTLGQGPEFLTYFQNEAQLEKSRLLSDRFSAERPKGSFSTLEIQRTEQGDSAMYLCASEPGGNGYTFGSGTRLTVV.